Sequencing of this TCR beta chain was carried out in a study of blood T cell repertoires in COVID-19. TCRdb's copy holds only in-frame clones and misses some; the assay was immunoSEQ multiplex PCR. Of 250,000 or so clones listed, about four fifths are singletons. From germline, CDR1 is SGHDT and CDR2 YYEEEE. Trimming cost V 1 base and J 5 bases, with 10 bases left between them. CDR3 length equals 14 residues. The genes are TRBV5-6 and TRBJ2-1, with unresolved D. The sample taken for sequencing was PBMCs or T cells enriched from blood (not recorded which). The sequence came from a man in his fifties who had recovered from COVID-19. Here the CDR3 reads CASSLRRSDNEQFF. The CDR3 coding sequence is TGTGCCAGCAGCTTGCGTCGGTCGGACAATGAGCAGTTCTTC.